This T cell receptor beta chain was identified during a study of blood T cell repertoires in COVID-19. Assay used: immunoSEQ multiplex PCR; TCRdb lists only in-frame clones, some missing. The repertoire includes fewer than 350,000 clones, about 76% of them detected once, and just under 3% sits in the top ten. This CDR3 contains 15 residues. Trimming removed 2 bases from V and 5 bases from J; junction bases left unmatched: 7. Germline loops: CDR1 SGHRS, CDR2 YFSETQ. The sample taken for sequencing was peripheral blood. The chain employs TRBV5-1 and TRBJ1-2; the match to TRBD1 covers 9 bases. This sequence was found in a woman aged 55 to 70 with active or convalescent COVID-19. Here the CDR3 DNA reads TGCGCCAGCAGCTTAACAGGGGGCGGAATGTATGGCTACACCTTC. This encodes CASSLTGGGMYGYTF.